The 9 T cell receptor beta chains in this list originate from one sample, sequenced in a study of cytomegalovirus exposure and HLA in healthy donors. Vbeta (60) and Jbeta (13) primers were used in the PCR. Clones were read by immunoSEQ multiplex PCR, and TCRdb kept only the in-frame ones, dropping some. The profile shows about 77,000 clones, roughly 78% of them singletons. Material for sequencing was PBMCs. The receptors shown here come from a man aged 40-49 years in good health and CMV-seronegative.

The DNA for the CDR3 is TGCGCCAGCAGCTTAAGGACTAGCGGACCTGAGCAGTTCTTC. Translated, it gives CASSLRTSGPEQFF. The chain recombines TRBV5-1 with TRBJ2-1; 10 positions agree with TRBD2. The trim removed 2 bases at V and 9 bases at J, leaving 5 bases unmatched. This CDR3 spans 14 amino acids. Per germline, CDR1 SGHRS and CDR2 YFSETQ.

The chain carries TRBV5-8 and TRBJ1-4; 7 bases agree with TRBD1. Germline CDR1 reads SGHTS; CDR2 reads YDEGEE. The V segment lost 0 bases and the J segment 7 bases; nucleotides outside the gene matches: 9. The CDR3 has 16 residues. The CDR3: CASSLGRQGLGEKLFF. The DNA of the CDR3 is TGTGCCAGCAGCTTGGGTAGACAGGGATTGGGTGAAAAACTGTTTTTT.

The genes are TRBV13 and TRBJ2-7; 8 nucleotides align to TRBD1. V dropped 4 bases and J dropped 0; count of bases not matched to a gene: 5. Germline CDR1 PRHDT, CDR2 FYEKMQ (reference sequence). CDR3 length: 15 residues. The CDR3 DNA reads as TGTGCCAGCAGCTCGAGTACAGGGGGCTCCTACGAGCAGTACTTC. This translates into CASSSSTGGSYEQYF.

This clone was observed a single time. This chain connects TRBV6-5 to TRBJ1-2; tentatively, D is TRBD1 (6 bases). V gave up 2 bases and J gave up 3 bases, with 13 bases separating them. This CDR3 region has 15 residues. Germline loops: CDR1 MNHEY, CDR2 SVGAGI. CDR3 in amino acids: CASSYQRQDHYGYTF. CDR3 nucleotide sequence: TGTGCCAGCAGTTACCAACGACAGGACCACTATGGCTACACCTTC.

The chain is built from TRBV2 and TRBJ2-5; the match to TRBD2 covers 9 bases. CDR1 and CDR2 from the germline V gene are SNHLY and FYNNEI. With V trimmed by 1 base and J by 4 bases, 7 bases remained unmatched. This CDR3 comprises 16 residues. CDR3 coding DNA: TGTGCCAGCAGTGAAGGGGTAGCGGGAGTTGGAGAGACCCAGTACTTC. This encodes CASSEGVAGVGETQYF.

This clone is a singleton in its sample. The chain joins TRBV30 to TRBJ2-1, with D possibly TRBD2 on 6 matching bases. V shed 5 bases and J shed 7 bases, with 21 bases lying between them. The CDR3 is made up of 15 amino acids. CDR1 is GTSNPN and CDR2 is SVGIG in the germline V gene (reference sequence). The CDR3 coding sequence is TGTGCCTGGGAGGGAAAAGCGGGCCCTCAGAATGAGCAGTTCTTC. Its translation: CAWEGKAGPQNEQFF.

This chain's CDR3 is CAWGLGGNIQYF. In DNA form, the CDR3 reads TGTGCCTGGGGTTTGGGGGGAAACATTCAGTACTTC. This chain joins TRBV30 and TRBJ2-4; D possibly corresponds to TRBD2 (6 bases). From germline, CDR1 is GTSNPN and CDR2 SVGIG (reference sequence). Trimming cost V 5 bases and J 6 bases, with 11 bases left between them. This CDR3 is 12 amino acids long.

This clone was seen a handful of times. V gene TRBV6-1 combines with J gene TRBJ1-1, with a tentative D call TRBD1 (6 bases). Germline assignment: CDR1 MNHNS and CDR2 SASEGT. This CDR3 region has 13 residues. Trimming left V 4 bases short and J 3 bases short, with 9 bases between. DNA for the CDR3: TGTGCCAGCAGTGCTTACAGGGACACTGAAGCTTTCTTT. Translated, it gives CASSAYRDTEAFF.

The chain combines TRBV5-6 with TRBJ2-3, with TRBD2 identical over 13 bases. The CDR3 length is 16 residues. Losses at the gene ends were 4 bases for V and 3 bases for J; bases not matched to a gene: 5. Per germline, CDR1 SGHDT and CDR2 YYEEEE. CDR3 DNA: TGTGCCAGCAGCCCAGGGACTAGCGGGACGACAGATACGCAGTATTTT. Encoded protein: CASSPGTSGTTDTQYF.